This TCR beta chain comes out of a study of blood T cell repertoires in COVID-19. Overall study context: The United States, Italy and Spain supplied acute and convalescent COVID-19 samples. T cells, B-cell-depleted T cells, or PBMCs provided the cDNA or gDNA that served as material.

From germline, CDR1 is SGDLS and CDR2 YYNGEE. The J segment lost 6 bases and the V segment lost 0 bases, leaving 5 bases of the junction unmatched. The CDR3 is 14 amino acids. Generated by immunoSEQ multiplex PCR, the TCRdb table keeps only in-frame clones and is missing some. The table shows about 120,000 clones, with 60% to 80% occurring only once. The genes are TRBV9 and TRBJ2-7, with 8 bases aligning to TRBD1. The TCR comes from a human donor in a cohort sampled during active COVID-19. Sequenced input: peripheral blood. CDR3: CASSVDGQGSEQYF. The CDR3 region has the DNA TGTGCCAGCAGCGTAGACGGACAGGGATCCGAGCAGTACTTC.